This T cell receptor (beta chain) appears in the sequencing data of a study of blood T cell repertoires in COVID-19. Study overall: Acute-phase and convalescent COVID-19 samples originated in the United States, Italy and Spain. PBMCs, B-cell-depleted T cells, or T cells provided the cDNA or gDNA that made up the material.

In the authors' methods: The assay estimated nucleated cells by amplifying reference gene primers. Data came from immunoSEQ multiplex PCR; TCRdb stores just in-frame clones and leaves some out. V and J calls and clone size are those listed in that table; D and trimming were worked out from the DNA. The table records approximately 200,000 clones, 88% of them present only once. The ends lost 5 bases at V and 7 bases at J; junction bases unmatched: 14. Germline lookup yields CDR1 MNHEY and CDR2 SMNVEV (reference sequence). CDR3 length equals 15 residues. Sequencing used peripheral blood. The source of this sequence is an older man with acute or convalescent COVID-19. The gene calls are TRBV27 and TRBJ2-7; TRBD1 agrees at 7 bases. This chain's CDR3 is CASSPQRPSQGEQYF. The CDR3 DNA reads as TGTGCCAGCAGTCCCCAACGCCCCTCACAGGGGGAGCAGTACTTC.